One and the same sample provided the 20 T cell receptor beta chains below, sequenced in a study of blood T cell repertoires in COVID-19. TCRdb's table, derived via immunoSEQ multiplex PCR, lists solely in-frame clones and lacks some. The table shows more than 110,000 clones, with more than 75% occurring only once. Sequenced sample: PBMCs or T cells enriched from blood (not recorded which). The receptors here all came from a woman between 50 and 59 years old who had recovered from COVID-19.

This sequence joins TRBV29-1 and TRBJ2-2, with 9 bases matching TRBD1. V was pared by 7 bases and J by 8 bases, with 11 bases of the junction left unmatched. The germline V gene has CDR1 SQVTM and CDR2 ANQGSEA. This CDR3 is built from 14 residues. The CDR3 DNA follows: TGCAGCGCGTACCAGGGACAGGGTGTGGGGGAGCTGTTTTTT. Amino acid sequence: CSAYQGQGVGELFF.

This clone has just one count. The chain carries TRBV5-1 and TRBJ2-7; TRBD1 aligns across 9 bases. Germline V gives CDR1 SGHRS, CDR2 YFSETQ. The length of the CDR3 is 18 residues. Trimming cost V 0 bases and J 1 base; bases outside gene matches: 11. CDR3: CASSLVDYPGQGSYEQYF. The CDR3 DNA reads as TGCGCCAGCAGCTTGGTCGACTACCCGGGACAGGGATCCTACGAGCAGTACTTC.

The gene calls are TRBV30 and TRBJ1-5, with no clear D. CDR3 length: 15 residues. With 2 bases removed from V and 0 bases from J, the gap between germline ends came to 11 bases. Looked up from germline, CDR1 is GTSNPN and CDR2 is SVGIG (reference sequence). CDR3 in amino acids: CAWSRGLHSNQPQHF. Here the CDR3 DNA reads TGTGCCTGGAGTCGAGGGCTCCATAGCAATCAGCCCCAGCATTTT.

This rearrangement joins TRBV5-1 to TRBJ1-3; tentative D call: TRBD1 (5 bases). Germline CDR1 and CDR2: SGHRS and YFSETQ. Trimming pared 1 base from V and 4 bases from J, leaving 12 bases between. The CDR3 totals 15 residues. The CDR3 loop is CASSLRQGSGNTIYF. The CDR3 DNA reads as TGCGCCAGCAGCTTGAGGCAGGGCTCGGGAAACACCATATATTTT.

This sequence joins TRBV3-1 (or the pseudogene TRBV3-2) and TRBJ2-3; no reliable D call. The CDR3 totals 15 residues. The ends were cut back, 0 bases at V and 2 bases at J, with 9 bases in the middle. CDR1 LGHDT and CDR2 YNNKEL come from the germline V gene (reference sequence). The CDR3 nucleotides read TGTGCCAGCAGCCAAGATCCGGCGGTCACAGATACGCAGTATTTT. This codes for CASSQDPAVTDTQYF.

This chain connects TRBV6-5 to TRBJ2-3; 7 bases match TRBD2. The CDR3 totals 14 residues. The junction had 5 bases not matched to a gene; V was cut back by 6 bases and J by 2 bases. CDR1 is MNHEY, CDR2 SVGAGI, per germline. CDR3 sequence reads: CASSPGGSTDTQYF. CDR3 DNA sequence: TGTGCCAGCAGCCCGGGGGGTTCCACAGATACGCAGTATTTT.

The V gene is TRBV11-2, the J gene TRBJ2-3; no clear D gene. Trimming removed 5 bases at V and 0 bases at J, with 6 bases between. Looked up from germline, CDR1 is SGHAT and CDR2 is FQNNGV. The length of the CDR3 is 13 residues. The CDR3 sequence is CASSKSSTDTQYF. Here the CDR3 DNA reads TGTGCCAGCAGCAAGAGCAGCACAGATACGCAGTATTTT.

The genes are TRBV6-5 and TRBJ1-3; unclear D gene. Germline lookup yields CDR1 MNHEY and CDR2 SVGAGI. V shed 5 bases and J shed 0 bases, with 8 bases lying between them. This CDR3 has 14 amino acids. The CDR3 loop is CASSTRDSGNTIYF. The CDR3 DNA reads TGTGCCAGCAGTACGCGGGACTCTGGAAACACCATATATTTT.

The chain links TRBV5-4 to TRBJ2-1; 14 bases are shared with TRBD2. CDR3 length: 16 residues. The J segment lost 7 bases and the V segment lost 3 bases, leaving 6 bases of the junction unmatched. From germline, CDR1 is SGHNT and CDR2 YYREEE (reference sequence). The CDR3 DNA reads as TGTGCCAGCAGCTCGGGACTAGCGGGGGCGGGGAATGAGCAGTTCTTC. Amino acid sequence: CASSSGLAGAGNEQFF.

The chain links TRBV19 to TRBJ2-5; D gene uncertain. Between the trimmed V and J ends, which lost 3 bases and 2 bases, there was a span of 13 bases. The CDR3 is 15 residues long. Germline V CDR1 and CDR2: LNHDA, SQIVND (reference sequence). In DNA form, the CDR3 reads TGTGCCAGTAGTATCGCCGAGGCTCAACAAGAGACCCAGTACTTC. Translated: CASSIAEAQQETQYF.

The chain recombines TRBV19 with TRBJ1-2, with 8 bases that match TRBD1. CDR1 is LNHDA, CDR2 SQIVND, per germline (reference sequence). This CDR3 contains 16 residues. J gave up 8 bases and V 1 base, and 12 bases lay outside the gene matches. Here the CDR3 DNA reads TGTGCCAGTAGTATAGGCGACAGGGGCTTCTCGGGGGGCTACACCTTC. It codes for CASSIGDRGFSGGYTF.

The rearrangement uses TRBV7-2 and TRBJ2-5; TRBD2 matches at 9 bases. In germline, CDR1 is SGHTA, CDR2 FQGNSA. V lost 6 bases and J lost 1; bases outside the gene matches: 6. The CDR3 is 15 amino acids. In DNA, the CDR3 is TGTGCCAGCAGTTCCGGGACTAGCCTCCAAGAGACCCAGTACTTC. Translating gives CASSSGTSLQETQYF.

The chain carries TRBV3-1 (or the pseudogene TRBV3-2) and TRBJ2-3; TRBD2 matches at 10 bases. This CDR3 is 17 amino acids long. Germline V gene sequence: CDR1 LGHDT, CDR2 YNNKEL (reference sequence). V lost 1 base to trimming and J lost 3 bases; unmatched junction nucleotides: 7. In DNA form, the CDR3 reads TGTGCCAGCAGCCAAGGGGGTAGCGGGGGGTTTACAGATACGCAGTATTTT. Translated, it gives CASSQGGSGGFTDTQYF.

The rearrangement uses TRBV14 and TRBJ1-1; D is unclear. Germline V CDR1 and CDR2: SGHDN, FVKESK. V was pared by 4 bases and J by 5 bases, with 14 bases between. The CDR3 runs 14 residues. CDR3 nucleotide sequence: TGTGCCAGCAGCCTCCTCCCGGGAAGGACTGAAGCTTTCTTT. It yields the protein CASSLLPGRTEAFF.

V usage is TRBV3-1 (or the pseudogene TRBV3-2) and J usage is TRBJ1-5, with TRBD1 as a possible D gene (5 bases). The CDR3 has 13 residues. The germline CDR1 and CDR2 sequences are LGHDT and YNNKEL (reference sequence). The V and J ends lost 2 bases and 5 bases respectively, with 7 bases between them. CDR3 region: CASSQWGDQPQHF. CDR3 nucleotide sequence: TGTGCCAGCAGCCAATGGGGGGATCAGCCCCAGCATTTT.

The chain carries TRBV5-1 and TRBJ1-2, with 8 nucleotides matching TRBD1. The CDR3 runs 18 residues. Germline values: CDR1 SGHRS, CDR2 YFSETQ. Trimming cost V 1 base and J 2 bases; bases outside gene matches: 13. The CDR3, as DNA: TGCGCCAGCAGCTTGTGGGGAGACAGGGGTGGCTCGAACTATGGCTACACCTTC. Its protein is CASSLWGDRGGSNYGYTF.

The chain carries TRBV24-1 and TRBJ2-1; 10 bases are shared with TRBD2. The length of the CDR3 is 17 residues. The junction had 4 bases not matched to a gene; V was cut back by 2 bases and J by 1 base. Germline V gene data show CDR1 as KGHDR and CDR2 as SFDVKD. Here the CDR3 reads CATSDSLAGISYNEQFF. CDR3 nucleotide sequence: TGTGCCACCAGTGATTCACTAGCGGGGATATCCTACAATGAGCAGTTCTTC.

This chain connects TRBV6-5 to TRBJ2-6, with D perhaps TRBD2 (5 bases). The CDR3 sequence is 16 residues long. CDR1 is MNHEY and CDR2 is SVGAGI in the germline V gene. Trimming pared 2 bases from V and 1 base from J, leaving 9 bases between. The CDR3 DNA reads as TGTGCCAGCAGTTACCCGGGGAAGTCTGGGGCCAACGTCCTGACTTTC. Encoded protein: CASSYPGKSGANVLTF.

The chain joins TRBV6-6 to TRBJ2-1, with 11 nucleotides matching TRBD2. Germline CDR1 is MNHNY and CDR2 is SVGAGI (reference sequence). The CDR3 has 15 residues. V lost 5 bases, J lost 0 bases, and 0 bases stayed unmatched. The CDR3 reads CASSGTSGSYNEQFF. CDR3 in DNA: TGTGCCAGCAGTGGGACTAGCGGCTCCTACAATGAGCAGTTCTTC.

The rearrangement uses TRBV7-2 and TRBJ2-7; TRBD2 aligns across 11 bases. Germline lookup yields CDR1 SGHTA and CDR2 FQGNSA. Germline trimming cut 1 base from V and 2 bases from J; bases unmatched to any gene: 1. There are 15 residues in the CDR3. CDR3 sequence: CASSLGLAGPYEQYF. CDR3 sequence (DNA): TGTGCCAGCAGCTTAGGACTAGCGGGGCCCTACGAGCAGTACTTC.